This T cell receptor beta chain was recovered during a study of blood T cell repertoires in COVID-19. Study at large: The samples span acute and convalescent COVID-19 from the United States, Italy and Spain. T cells, B-cell-depleted T cells, or PBMCs provided the cDNA or gDNA that served as material.

Produced via immunoSEQ multiplex PCR; TCRdb's table is partial and in-frame only. The profile covers under 55,000 clones, with 88% appearing a single time and 14% taken by the ten largest. Specimen: peripheral blood. This TCR was sampled from a human donor in a cohort sampled during active COVID-19.

The CDR3 region is CASRPRTGIDTEAFF. The CDR3 coding sequence is TGTGCCAGCAGGCCTCGGACAGGGATAGACACTGAAGCTTTCTTT. The chain uses TRBV5-5 and TRBJ1-1, with 8 bases that match TRBD1. The CDR3 spans 15 residues. The germline V gene encodes CDR1 SGHKS and CDR2 YYEKEE (reference sequence). V lost 5 bases to trimming and J lost 3 bases; unmatched junction nucleotides: 9. Looking up the rest from reference TRBV5-5 and TRBJ1-1 gives the full variable domain: DAGVTQSPTHLIKTRGQQVTLRCSPISGHKSVSWYQQVLGQGPQFIFQYYEKEERGRGNFPDRFSARQFPNYSSELNVNALLLGDSALYLCASRPRTGIDTEAFFGQGTRLTVV.